These 7 T cell receptor beta chains were sequenced from one sample in a study of beta chain features in type 1 diabetes. Study results and limitations: Type 1 diabetes patients had TCRB CDR3s that were shorter (moderately but significantly so) in all four CD4+ subsets.

The study reverse transcribed the entire isolated RNA, so it sequenced expressed TCRB transcripts. Method: immunoSEQ multiplex PCR; TCRdb's copy keeps in-frame clones and lacks some. The table lists approximately 24,000 clones, almost 50% of them singletons, with 0.3% in the top ten. No antigens are known for them. Material: stem cell memory CD4+ T cells from blood. Every receptor here comes from a man younger than 45 with type 1 diabetes.

This rearrangement joins TRBV11-2 to TRBJ2-2, with D unresolved. This CDR3 is built from 14 residues. Trimming took off 1 base at V and 1 base at J, with 4 bases between the two ends. Germline V CDR1 and CDR2: SGHAT, FQNNGV. In DNA, the CDR3 is TGTGCCAGCAGCTTAGGGCAGAACACCGGGGAGCTGTTTTTT. Translated: CASSLGQNTGELFF.

V is TRBV5-6 and J is TRBJ1-5; 8 bases fit TRBD1. Germline V gene data show CDR1 as SGHDT and CDR2 as YYEEEE. J gave up 2 bases and V 4 bases, and 11 bases lay outside the gene matches. The CDR3 length is 17 residues. The CDR3 nucleotides are TGTGCCAGCAGCAAAGACAGGGGTCCGGGTGGCAATCAGCCCCAGCATTTT. Translated: CASSKDRGPGGNQPQHF. Full variable domain (remainder filled in from reference TRBV5-6 and TRBJ1-5): DAGVTQSPTHLIKTRGQQVTLRCSPKSGHDTVSWYQQALGQGPQFIFQYYEEEERQRGNFPDRFSGHQFPNYSSELNVNALLLGDSALYLCASSKDRGPGGNQPQHFGDGTRLSIL.

The V and J genes are TRBV7-2 and TRBJ1-1, with 7 bases lining up with TRBD1. This CDR3 contains 17 residues. CDR1 and CDR2 from the germline V gene are SGHTA and FQGNSA. Trimming at V came to 0 bases and at J to 1 base, leaving 8 bases not matched to a gene. DNA of the CDR3: TGTGCCAGCAGCTTAGCAGGAAGGGGGCATAGGAACACTGAAGCTTTCTTT. Translated: CASSLAGRGHRNTEAFF. Complete variable domain (other parts from reference TRBV7-2 and TRBJ1-1): GAGVSQSPSNKVTEKGKDVELRCDPISGHTALYWYRQSLGQGLEFLIYFQGNSAPDKSGLPSDRFSAERTGGSVSTLTIQRTQQEDSAVYLCASSLAGRGHRNTEAFFGQGTRLTVV.

The chain links TRBV18 to TRBJ1-1; a possible D gene is TRBD1 (5 bases). The CDR3 covers 13 residues. Germline CDR1 and CDR2: KGHSH and LQKENI. V dropped 5 bases and J dropped 1 base, with 8 bases sitting between them. The CDR3 nucleotides read TGTGCCAGCTCAGGGCAGGGGAACACTGAAGCTTTCTTT. This codes for CASSGQGNTEAFF.

In this sample, this clone turned up a few times. The V gene is TRBV2, the J gene TRBJ2-1; the D gene is possibly TRBD2 (5 bases). Trimming removed 10 bases from V and 0 bases from J, with 13 bases in between. Germline loops: CDR1 SNHLY, CDR2 FYNNEI. This CDR3 contains 14 residues. CDR3 DNA sequence: TGTGCCACCCGACGGGATAGCTCCTACAATGAGCAGTTCTTC. Translated: CATRRDSSYNEQFF.

This chain's CDR3 is CASSLAFSGANVLTF. CDR3 DNA: TGTGCCAGCAGCTTGGCCTTCTCTGGGGCCAACGTCCTGACTTTC. The V call is TRBV5-4, the J call TRBJ2-6; no clear D. V was clipped by 0 bases and J by 0 bases, with 4 bases between them. The CDR3 sequence is 15 residues long. Per germline, CDR1 SGHNT and CDR2 YYREEE (reference sequence).

The rearrangement uses TRBV20-1 and TRBJ2-7, with TRBD2 as a possible D gene (5 bases). The CDR3 has 11 residues. V was clipped by 6 bases and J by 0 bases, with 6 bases between them. Germline V gene data show CDR1 as DFQATT and CDR2 as SNEGSKA (reference sequence). CDR3 nucleotide sequence: TGCAGTGCCCGGGGCTCCTACGAGCAGTACTTC. This encodes CSARGSYEQYF.